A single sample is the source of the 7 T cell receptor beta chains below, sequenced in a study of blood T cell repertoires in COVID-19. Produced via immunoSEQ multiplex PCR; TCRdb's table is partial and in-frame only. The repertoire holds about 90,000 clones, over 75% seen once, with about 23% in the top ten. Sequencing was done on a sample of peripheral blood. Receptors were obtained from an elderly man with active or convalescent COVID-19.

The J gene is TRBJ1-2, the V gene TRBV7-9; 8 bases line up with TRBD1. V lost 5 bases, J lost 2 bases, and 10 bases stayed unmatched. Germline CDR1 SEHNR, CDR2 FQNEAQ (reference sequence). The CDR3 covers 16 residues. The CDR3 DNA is TGTGCCAGCAGCGAGAGTGGCAGGGGGCAGAACTATGGCTACACCTTC. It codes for CASSESGRGQNYGYTF. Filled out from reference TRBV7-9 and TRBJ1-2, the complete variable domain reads DTGVSQNPRHKITKRGQNVTFRCDPISEHNRLYWYRQTLGQGPEFLTYFQNEAQLEKSRLLSDRFSAERPKGSFSTLEIQRTEQGDSAMYLCASSESGRGQNYGYTFGSGTRLTVV.

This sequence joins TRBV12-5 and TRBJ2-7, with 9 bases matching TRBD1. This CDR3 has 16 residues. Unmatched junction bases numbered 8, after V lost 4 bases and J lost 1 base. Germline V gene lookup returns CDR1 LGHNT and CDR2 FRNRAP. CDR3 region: CASGYPGTGISYEQYF. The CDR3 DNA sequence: TGTGCTAGTGGTTACCCGGGGACAGGGATATCCTACGAGCAGTACTTC.

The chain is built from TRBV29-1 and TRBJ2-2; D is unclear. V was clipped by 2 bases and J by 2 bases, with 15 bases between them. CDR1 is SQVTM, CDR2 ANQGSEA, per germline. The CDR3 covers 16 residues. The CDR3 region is CSVELGLAPNTGELFF. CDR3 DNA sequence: TGCAGCGTTGAACTGGGCCTCGCCCCCAACACCGGGGAGCTGTTTTTT.

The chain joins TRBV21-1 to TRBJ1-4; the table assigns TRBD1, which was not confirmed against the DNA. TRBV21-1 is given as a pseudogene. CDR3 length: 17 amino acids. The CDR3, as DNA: TGTGCCAGCAGCCCCCCCCGGGACAGGGCAACTAATGAAAAACTGTTTTTT. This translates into CASSPPRDRATNEKLFF.

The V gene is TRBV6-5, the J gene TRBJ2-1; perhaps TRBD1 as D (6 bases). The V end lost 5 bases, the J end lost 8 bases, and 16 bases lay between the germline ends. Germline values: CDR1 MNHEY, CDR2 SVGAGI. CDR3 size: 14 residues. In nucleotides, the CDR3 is TGTGCCAGCAGTCGGGACATAATGGTAGATGAGCAGTTCTTC. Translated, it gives CASSRDIMVDEQFF.

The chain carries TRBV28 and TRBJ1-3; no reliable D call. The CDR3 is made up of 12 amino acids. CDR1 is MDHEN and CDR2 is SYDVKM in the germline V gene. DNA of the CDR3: TGTGCGGCCGAAAACTCTGGAAACACCATATATTTT. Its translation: CAAENSGNTIYF.

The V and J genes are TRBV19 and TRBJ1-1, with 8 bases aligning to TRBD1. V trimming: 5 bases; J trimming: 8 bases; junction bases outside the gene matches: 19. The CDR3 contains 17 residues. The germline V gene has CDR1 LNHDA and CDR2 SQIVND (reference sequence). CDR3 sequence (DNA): TGTGCCAGTAGTCCACTACAGGGGGTGGTCCCCGGACAAGAAGCTTTCTTT. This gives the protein CASSPLQGVVPGQEAFF.